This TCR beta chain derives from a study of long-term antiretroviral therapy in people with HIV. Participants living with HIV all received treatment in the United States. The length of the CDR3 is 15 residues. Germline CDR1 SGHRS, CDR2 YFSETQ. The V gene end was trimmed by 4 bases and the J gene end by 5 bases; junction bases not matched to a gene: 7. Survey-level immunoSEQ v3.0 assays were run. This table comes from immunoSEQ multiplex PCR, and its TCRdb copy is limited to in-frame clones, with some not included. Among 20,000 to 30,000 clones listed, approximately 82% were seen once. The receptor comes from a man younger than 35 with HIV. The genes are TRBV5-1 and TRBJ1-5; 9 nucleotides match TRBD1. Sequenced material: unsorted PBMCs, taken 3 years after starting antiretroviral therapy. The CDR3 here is CASSEWTGEDQPQHF. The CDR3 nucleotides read TGCGCCAGCAGCGAATGGACAGGGGAAGATCAGCCCCAGCATTTT.